A selection of T cell receptor beta chains follows, all from one sample in a study of siplizumab effects on memory and regulatory T cells. Libraries were prepared by immunoSEQ multiplex PCR; TCRdb keeps only in-frame clonotypes and omits some of them. The profile covers roughly 60,000 clones, with 90% to 95% appearing a single time and about two fifths taken by the ten largest. Source material: CD8+ T cells sorted from blood. The receptor source for this set is a human donor in good health. The CDR3 runs from the conserved cysteine through the conserved F or W. Fields, in order: V gene, D gene, clone size, J gene, CDR3 DNA, CDR3 protein. The D gene is left open where the match is weak. Expanded clones are given a class, and other clones once, few, many or no size at all.

v_call: TRBV11-2; d_call: .; clone_size: .; j_call: TRBJ2-7; cdr3_nt: TGTGCCAGCACCCCACGGGGTATCGGTTTGTCCTCGTACGAGCAGTACTTC; cdr3_aa: CASTPRGIGLSSYEQYF
v_call: TRBV27; d_call: .; clone_size: .; j_call: TRBJ2-3; cdr3_nt: TGTGCCAGCAGTTTCGATCCAGATACGCAGTATTTT; cdr3_aa: CASSFDPDTQYF
v_call: TRBV4-2; d_call: TRBD1; clone_size: .; j_call: TRBJ2-1; cdr3_nt: TGTGCCAGCAGCCAAGAGACAGGGGGTAGGGATGAGCAGTTCTTC; cdr3_aa: CASSQETGGRDEQFF
v_call: TRBV28; d_call: .; clone_size: .; j_call: TRBJ1-5; cdr3_nt: TGTGCCAGCAGTTTATATACCGGAGGCAATCAGCCCCAGCATTTT; cdr3_aa: CASSLYTGGNQPQHF
v_call: TRBV5-5; d_call: .; clone_size: .; j_call: TRBJ2-7; cdr3_nt: TGTGCCAGCAGCTTGGCGGTTAACTACGAGCAGTACTTC; cdr3_aa: CASSLAVNYEQYF
v_call: TRBV7-6; d_call: .; clone_size: once; j_call: TRBJ2-1; cdr3_nt: TGTGCCAGCAGCTTAGTGGGGGCAGCAACTTACAATGAGCAGTTCTTC; cdr3_aa: CASSLVGAATYNEQFF
v_call: TRBV2; d_call: .; clone_size: .; j_call: TRBJ2-2; cdr3_nt: TGTGCCAGCACTACCAGCGAGAAGTCCGGGGAGCTGTTTTTT; cdr3_aa: CASTTSEKSGELFF
v_call: TRBV4-2; d_call: .; clone_size: .; j_call: TRBJ2-1; cdr3_nt: TGTGCCAGCAGCCAAGAAGGCCTAGCGCTGCAGTTCTTC; cdr3_aa: CASSQEGLALQFF
v_call: TRBV4-1; d_call: .; clone_size: .; j_call: TRBJ1-5; cdr3_nt: TGCGCCAGCAGCCAAGTTTCCAGCAATCAGCCCCAGCATTTT; cdr3_aa: CASSQVSSNQPQHF
v_call: TRBV30; d_call: .; clone_size: .; j_call: TRBJ1-4; cdr3_nt: TGTGCCTGGAGTTCCGGGGATGAAAAACTGTTTTTT; cdr3_aa: CAWSSGDEKLFF
v_call: TRBV28; d_call: .; clone_size: .; j_call: TRBJ2-1; cdr3_nt: TGTGCCAGCGTCGGCGCCTACAATGAGCAGTTCTTC; cdr3_aa: CASVGAYNEQFF
v_call: TRBV7-6; d_call: .; clone_size: .; j_call: TRBJ2-3; cdr3_nt: TGTGCCAGCAGCTTAGCGGGCGGCACAGATACGCAGTATTTT; cdr3_aa: CASSLAGGTDTQYF
v_call: TRBV23-1; d_call: .; clone_size: .; j_call: TRBJ1-4; cdr3_nt: TGCGCCAGCGCTGGCTTGGGAAAACTGTTTTTT; cdr3_aa: CASAGLGKLFF
v_call: TRBV29-1; d_call: .; clone_size: .; j_call: TRBJ1-2; cdr3_nt: TGCAGCGTTGTGGCCGACTATGGCTACACCTTC; cdr3_aa: CSVVADYGYTF
v_call: TRBV7-9; d_call: .; clone_size: .; j_call: TRBJ2-5; cdr3_nt: TGTGCCAGCAGCTCCATTCAGGGGACCCAGTACTTC; cdr3_aa: CASSSIQGTQYF
v_call: TRBV11-1; d_call: .; clone_size: .; j_call: TRBJ2-1; cdr3_nt: TGTGCCAGCAGCTTGTTAGGCCTAGCAAATGAGCAGTTCTTC; cdr3_aa: CASSLLGLANEQFF
v_call: TRBV4-1; d_call: TRBD2; clone_size: once; j_call: TRBJ2-1; cdr3_nt: TGCGCCAGCAGCCGCGTGACTAGCAGTTCCTACAATGAGCAGTTCTTC; cdr3_aa: CASSRVTSSSYNEQFF
v_call: TRBV27; d_call: .; clone_size: .; j_call: TRBJ2-1; cdr3_nt: TGTGCCAGCAGCATCCTCAGGGGTGAGCAGTTCTTC; cdr3_aa: CASSILRGEQFF
v_call: TRBV30; d_call: .; clone_size: .; j_call: TRBJ2-5; cdr3_nt: TGTGCCTGGAGTGTACAGACAGTCGACGGGTTTCGGGCGACCCAGTACTTC; cdr3_aa: CAWSVQTVDGFRATQYF
v_call: TRBV10-1; d_call: TRBD2; clone_size: .; j_call: TRBJ2-5; cdr3_nt: TGCGCCAGCAGTGAATCTAGCGGGAGGGAAAAGACCCAGTACTTC; cdr3_aa: CASSESSGREKTQYF
v_call: TRBV13; d_call: TRBD1; clone_size: .; j_call: TRBJ1-4; cdr3_nt: TGTGCCAGCAGTGAACTGGGACAGGGAATGGATGAAAAACTGTTTTTT; cdr3_aa: CASSELGQGMDEKLFF
v_call: TRBV7-6; d_call: TRBD2; clone_size: .; j_call: TRBJ2-1; cdr3_nt: TGTGCCAGCAGCTTAGAGCGGGATGGTAATGAGCAGTTCTTC; cdr3_aa: CASSLERDGNEQFF
v_call: TRBV11-3; d_call: .; clone_size: .; j_call: TRBJ2-7; cdr3_nt: TGTGCCAGCAGTCACGGAGGGATCTCCTACGAGCAGTACTTC; cdr3_aa: CASSHGGISYEQYF
v_call: TRBV5-1; d_call: .; clone_size: .; j_call: TRBJ1-4; cdr3_nt: TGCGCCAGCAGCTTGGAAGGTCGCCGGACAGCTCATGAAAAACTGTTTTTT; cdr3_aa: CASSLEGRRTAHEKLFF
v_call: TRBV27; d_call: TRBD2; clone_size: .; j_call: TRBJ2-3; cdr3_nt: TGTGCCAGCAGTCTCGGACTAGCGGGAGCAACAGATACGCAGTATTTT; cdr3_aa: CASSLGLAGATDTQYF
v_call: TRBV5-1; d_call: .; clone_size: .; j_call: TRBJ2-7; cdr3_nt: TGCGCCAGCAGTTTTGGACAAACCTACGAGCAGTACTTC; cdr3_aa: CASSFGQTYEQYF
v_call: TRBV7-6; d_call: TRBD2; clone_size: .; j_call: TRBJ2-1; cdr3_nt: TGTGCCAGCAGCTCGGCGGGAGGGCCTCAAGGGCCCTACAATGAGCAGTTCTTC; cdr3_aa: CASSSAGGPQGPYNEQFF
v_call: TRBV7-6; d_call: .; clone_size: .; j_call: TRBJ2-7; cdr3_nt: TGTGCCAGCAGCTTATGGTCGGGGTACGAGCAGTACTTC; cdr3_aa: CASSLWSGYEQYF
v_call: TRBV5-1; d_call: TRBD1; clone_size: .; j_call: TRBJ2-5; cdr3_nt: TGCGCCAGCAGCTTCCACAGGGGGTTTCAAGAGACCCAGTACTTC; cdr3_aa: CASSFHRGFQETQYF
v_call: TRBV6-1; d_call: TRBD2; clone_size: once; j_call: TRBJ2-1; cdr3_nt: TGTGCCAGCGCGGGACTAGAGTACAATGAGCAGTTCTTC; cdr3_aa: CASAGLEYNEQFF
v_call: TRBV19; d_call: TRBD2; clone_size: .; j_call: TRBJ2-1; cdr3_nt: TGTGCCAGTAGTATAGTAGCGGGGTTCTCCTACAATGAGCAGTTCTTC; cdr3_aa: CASSIVAGFSYNEQFF
v_call: TRBV6-1; d_call: TRBD1; clone_size: .; j_call: TRBJ1-1; cdr3_nt: TGTGCCAGCAGCTCGGACAGGGGGATCACTGAAGCTTTCTTT; cdr3_aa: CASSSDRGITEAFF
v_call: TRBV4-1; d_call: .; clone_size: .; j_call: TRBJ2-7; cdr3_nt: TGCGCCAGCAGCCCTACAGGTAACTACGAGCAGTACTTC; cdr3_aa: CASSPTGNYEQYF
v_call: TRBV19; d_call: TRBD2; clone_size: .; j_call: TRBJ2-1; cdr3_nt: TGTGCCAGTAGTTGGACTAGCGGGAAATATGAGCAGTTCTTC; cdr3_aa: CASSWTSGKYEQFF
v_call: TRBV5-4; d_call: TRBD2; clone_size: .; j_call: TRBJ2-7; cdr3_nt: TGTGCCAGCAGCTGGACTAGCGGGAAGAACTCCGAGCAGTACTTC; cdr3_aa: CASSWTSGKNSEQYF
v_call: TRBV9; d_call: .; clone_size: once; j_call: TRBJ2-3; cdr3_nt: TGTGCCAGCAGCGTAGTGGGGTCCGGAGGCACAGATACGCAGTATTTT; cdr3_aa: CASSVVGSGGTDTQYF
v_call: TRBV27; d_call: .; clone_size: .; j_call: TRBJ2-7; cdr3_nt: TGTGCCAGCAGTTTGAGGGGGGGGTACGAGCAGTACTTC; cdr3_aa: CASSLRGGYEQYF
v_call: TRBV2; d_call: .; clone_size: .; j_call: TRBJ2-5; cdr3_nt: TGTGCCAGCAGTGACGGCAGGGAAGAGACCCAGTACTTC; cdr3_aa: CASSDGREETQYF
v_call: TRBV27; d_call: .; clone_size: .; j_call: TRBJ2-7; cdr3_nt: TGTGCCAGCAGTTTAGGGCGGGTGGGCTGGGAGCAGTACTTC; cdr3_aa: CASSLGRVGWEQYF
v_call: TRBV9; d_call: TRBD1; clone_size: .; j_call: TRBJ2-7; cdr3_nt: TGTGCCAGCAGCGTAGGAGGACAGGGAACCTACGAGCAGTACTTC; cdr3_aa: CASSVGGQGTYEQYF
v_call: TRBV4-1; d_call: TRBD1; clone_size: once; j_call: TRBJ1-2; cdr3_nt: TGCGCCAGCAGCTTCCGGGACAGGGGAAACTATGGCTACACCTTC; cdr3_aa: CASSFRDRGNYGYTF